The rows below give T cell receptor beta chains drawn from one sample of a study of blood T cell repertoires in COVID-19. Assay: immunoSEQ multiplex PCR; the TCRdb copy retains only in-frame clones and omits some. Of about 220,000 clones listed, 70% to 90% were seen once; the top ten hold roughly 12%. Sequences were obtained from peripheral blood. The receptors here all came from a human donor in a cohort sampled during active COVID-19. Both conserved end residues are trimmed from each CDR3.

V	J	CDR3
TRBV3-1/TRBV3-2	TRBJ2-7	ASSQSPREQY
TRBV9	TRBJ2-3	ASSVDGGTSTDTQY
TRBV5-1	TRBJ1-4	ASSLVGGADEKLF
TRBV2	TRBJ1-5	ASSDREWQPQH
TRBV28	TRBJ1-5	ASRSGTGEDQPQH
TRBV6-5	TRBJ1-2	ASSYRGQRFYT
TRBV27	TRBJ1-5	ASSYFPGQGNQPQH
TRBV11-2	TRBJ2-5	ASSLRSRDRGETQY
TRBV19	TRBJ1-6	ASSTGQEINSPLH
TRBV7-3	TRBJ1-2	ASSLAGNYGYT
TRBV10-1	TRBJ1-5	ASPKGQDRVPYKPQH
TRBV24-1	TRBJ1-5	ATSDSAYLSNQPQH
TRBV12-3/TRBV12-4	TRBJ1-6	ASSFPGSPLH
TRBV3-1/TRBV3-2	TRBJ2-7	ASSPAPPPAGFDEQY
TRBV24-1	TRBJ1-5	ATSDPQGGIGNQPQH
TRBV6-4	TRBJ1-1	ASSDSDRGGQAF